These 23 T cell receptor beta chains were all obtained from the same sample, sequenced in a study of early T cells in non-severe SARS-CoV-2 infection. In TCRdb, the 5' RACE reads were re-called with MiXCR into one record per CDR3 protein. The sample lists about 42,000 distinct CDR3 sequences, roughly 6% seen once, with 7.5% to 8.5% in the top ten. This sample comprised whole blood, obtained at baseline. These receptors were taken from an adult who was a healthcare worker with PCR-confirmed SARS-CoV-2 infection or an uninfected control (not recorded which).

This clonotype was found a few times. The chain recombines TRBV30 with TRBJ1-2; a weak D match, TRBD1 (5 bases). The CDR3 length is 14 residues. Trimming removed 0 bases from V and 4 bases from J, with 12 bases in between. Germline CDR1 GTSNPN, CDR2 SVGIG (reference sequence). This CDR3 reads CAWSVEGNRYGYTF. Here the CDR3 DNA reads TGTGCCTGGAGTGTAGAGGGGAACCGCTATGGCTACACCTTC.

This clonotype showed up many times. The V gene is TRBV25-1, the J gene TRBJ1-4, with 9 bases that match TRBD1. CDR3 length: 14 amino acids. The germline V gene encodes CDR1 MGHDK and CDR2 SYGVNS. Trimming took 6 bases from V and 6 from J; bases not matched to a gene: 5. CDR3 sequence (DNA): TGTGCCAGCAGCGGACAGGGGAGGGATGAAAAACTGTTTTTT. It yields the protein CASSGQGRDEKLFF. Full variable domain (rest looked up from reference TRBV25-1 and TRBJ1-4): EADIYQTPRYLVIGTGKKITLECSQTMGHDKMYWYQQDPGMELHLIHYSYGVNSTEKGDLSSESTVSRIRTEHFPLTLESARPSHTSQYLCASSGQGRDEKLFFGSGTQLSVL.

This chain connects TRBV7-8 to TRBJ2-2; D is undetermined. The CDR3 loop spans 16 amino acids. Trimming cost V 1 base and J 0 bases, with 9 bases left between them. Germline assignment: CDR1 SGHVS and CDR2 FQNEAQ. CDR3 DNA: TGTGCCAGCAGCTTAGTAAGGGCCGCGAACACCGGGGAGCTGTTTTTT. It translates to CASSLVRAANTGELFF.

This clonotype came up many times. The chain recombines TRBV10-2 with TRBJ2-5; D unresolved. The CDR3 runs 13 residues. CDR1 WSHSY and CDR2 SAAADI come from the germline V gene. Trimming removed 7 bases at V and 5 bases at J, with 14 bases between. The CDR3: CASTAVLGETQYF. Here the CDR3 DNA reads TGCGCCAGCACGGCTGTCTTGGGTGAGACCCAGTACTTC.

The table lists this clonotype with many counts. V and J are TRBV7-3 and TRBJ2-3, with 8 bases identical to TRBD1. Germline assignment: CDR1 SGHTA and CDR2 FQGTGA. Trimming removed 1 base from V and 3 bases from J; junction bases left unmatched: 3. The CDR3 totals 15 residues. The DNA of the CDR3 is TGTGCCAGCAGCTTAAGCGGACAGGGAACAGATACGCAGTATTTT. This sequence encodes CASSLSGQGTDTQYF.

The sample holds a few counts of this clonotype. CDR3 DNA: TGTGCCAGCAGCCAACAGGGCGGGTACAATGAGCAGTTCTTC. Translated: CASSQQGGYNEQFF. The chain combines TRBV14 with TRBJ2-1; the D gene could be TRBD1 or TRBD2 (5 bases each). CDR3 length: 14 amino acids. Looked up from germline, CDR1 is SGHDN and CDR2 is FVKESK. V dropped 2 bases and J dropped 4 bases, with 9 bases sitting between them.

This clonotype was seen at least ten times. The V gene is TRBV20-1, the J gene TRBJ2-7; possibly TRBD1 for D (6 bases). Trimming removed 3 bases at V and 3 bases at J, with 12 bases between. The CDR3 totals 13 residues. Germline loops: CDR1 DFQATT, CDR2 SNEGSKA (reference sequence). CDR3 region: CSARDSNFYEQYF. The CDR3 DNA reads as TGCAGTGCTAGGGACAGCAATTTCTACGAGCAGTACTTC.

This clonotype was detected many times. V usage is TRBV12-3 or TRBV12-4 and J usage is TRBJ1-5, with D uncertain. Between the trimmed V and J ends, which lost 5 bases and 0 bases, there was a span of 14 bases. The CDR3 spans 16 residues. Written as DNA, the CDR3 is TGTGCCAGCAGTCCCGAGAACGCATATAGCAATCAGCCCCAGCATTTT. It specifies CASSPENAYSNQPQHF.

This clonotype was picked up many times. This chain links TRBV27 with TRBJ2-1, with D possibly TRBD2 on 5 matching bases. V lost 4 bases and J 2 bases, leaving 12 bases between the germline ends. CDR1 MNHEY and CDR2 SMNVEV come from the germline V gene (reference sequence). CDR3 length: 15 residues. The CDR3 bases are TGTGCCAGCAGTTCTTCTCCCGGGGCCTACAATGAGCAGTTCTTC. Its translation: CASSSSPGAYNEQFF.

This chain uses TRBV19 with TRBJ2-2; D unclear. This CDR3 spans 14 amino acids. Germline CDR1 LNHDA, CDR2 SQIVND (reference sequence). Trimming took 6 bases from V and 1 from J, leaving 9 bases between them. For the CDR3, the DNA is TGTGCCAGTAGCTGGCAGCAGAACACCGGGGAGCTGTTTTTT. Residues: CASSWQQNTGELFF.

Points on this clonotype: Mismatch with germline at one junction end may stem from a read error. This chain joins TRBV25-1 and TRBJ2-6; TRBD2 agrees at 7 bases. The CDR3 has 14 residues. Germline V CDR1 and CDR2: MGHDK, SYGVNS. The CDR3 protein is CVSSAGAGANVLTF. The DNA of the CDR3 is TGTGTCAGCAGTGCGGGGGCTGGGGCCAACGTCCTGACTTTC.

This clonotype occurred many times. This chain joins TRBV5-4 and TRBJ2-1, with 7 nucleotides matching TRBD1. CDR1 is SGHNT and CDR2 is YYREEE in the germline V gene (reference sequence). Trimming at V came to 1 base and at J to 6 bases, leaving 4 bases not matched to a gene. The CDR3 is made up of 14 amino acids. The CDR3 nucleotides read TGTGCCAGCAGCTTGTCCCGGGACAGCAATGAGCAGTTCTTC. This encodes CASSLSRDSNEQFF.

This clonotype was seen ten or more times. This rearrangement joins TRBV30 to TRBJ2-1; D remains unclear. CDR1 and CDR2 (germline): GTSNPN, SVGIG (reference sequence). The length of the CDR3 is 13 residues. The germline V and J ends were trimmed by 2 bases and 8 bases, with 13 bases remaining between them. The CDR3 DNA is TGTGCCTGGAGTTCCACACATGGCCATGAGCAGTTCTTC. It yields the protein CAWSSTHGHEQFF.

This clonotype was detected many times. The V and J genes are TRBV6-5 and TRBJ1-2; D perhaps matches TRBD1 (6 bases). The CDR3 runs 17 residues. Germline V CDR1 and CDR2: MNHEY, SVGAGI. Between the trimmed V and J ends, which lost 2 bases and 2 bases, there was a span of 18 bases. Here the CDR3 reads CASSYRGQSPGNYGYTF. The CDR3 DNA follows: TGTGCCAGCAGTTACCGCGGACAGTCGCCGGGAAACTATGGCTACACCTTC.

The J gene is TRBJ2-7, the V gene TRBV3-1, with 8 bases aligning to TRBD1. The CDR3 has 14 amino acids. Trimming took 1 base from V and 3 from J; bases not matched to a gene: 2. Germline loops: CDR1 LGHDT, CDR2 YNNKEL (reference sequence). The CDR3 loop reads CASSQGQGLYEQYF. In DNA form, the CDR3 reads TGTGCCAGCAGCCAAGGACAGGGGCTCTACGAGCAGTACTTC.

This clonotype was detected only a few times. In DNA form, the CDR3 reads TGTGCCAGCAGCCAAGGAGTGAACACTGAAGCTTTCTTT. Translation gives CASSQGVNTEAFF. The chain combines TRBV3-1 with TRBJ1-1; no definite D call. The germline V gene has CDR1 LGHDT and CDR2 YNNKEL (reference sequence). V was shortened by 1 base and J by 0 bases, with 3 bases between the two germline ends. The CDR3 spans 13 residues.

This clonotype was observed many times. CDR3 loop: CASSSARDPVDAFF. In nucleotides, the CDR3 is TGTGCCAGCAGCAGCGCCCGGGACCCAGTCGACGCTTTCTTT. This chain links TRBV21-1 with TRBJ1-1; the tabulated D call, TRBD1, remains unverified against the DNA. TRBV21-1 is a pseudogene. The CDR3 length is 14 residues.

This clonotype was picked up a small number of times. The chain links TRBV7-2 to TRBJ1-5, with 7 bases fitting TRBD1. Germline V CDR1 and CDR2: SGHTA, FQGNSA. The CDR3 runs to 15 residues. V lost 0 bases and J lost 7; bases outside the gene matches: 6. This CDR3 is CASSLAMQGGQPQHF. The CDR3 DNA reads as TGTGCCAGCAGCTTAGCAATGCAGGGGGGACAGCCCCAGCATTTT. Filled out from reference TRBV7-2 and TRBJ1-5, the complete variable domain reads GAGVSQSPSNKVTEKGKDVELRCDPISGHTALYWYRQSLGQGLEFLIYFQGNSAPDKSGLPSDRFSAERTGGSVSTLTIQRTQQEDSAVYLCASSLAMQGGQPQHFGDGTRLSIL.

The chain is built from TRBV7-9 and TRBJ2-7, with 7 nucleotides matching TRBD1. In germline, CDR1 is SEHNR, CDR2 FQNEAQ (reference sequence). CDR3 length: 15 residues. V was clipped by 5 bases and J by 2 bases; unmatched bases: 9. The CDR3 spells CASSGRQGSTYEQYF. Written as DNA, the CDR3 is TGTGCCAGCAGCGGCCGACAGGGTTCTACCTACGAGCAGTACTTC.

This clonotype occurred many times. V is TRBV6-2 or TRBV6-3 and J is TRBJ2-1; unclear D gene. The CDR3 has 13 residues. V was pared by 0 bases and J by 6 bases, with 6 bases between. The germline gives CDR1 MNHEY, CDR2 SVGEGT. The CDR3 DNA sequence: TGTGCCAGCAGTTACTCGAAGCCCAATGAGCAGTTCTTC. It yields the protein CASSYSKPNEQFF.

This clonotype was picked up many times. The rearrangement uses TRBV7-2 and TRBJ2-7, with 12 nucleotides matching TRBD2. CDR1 is SGHTA and CDR2 is FQGNSA in the germline V gene. CDR3 length: 15 amino acids. V dropped 5 bases and J dropped 0; count of bases not matched to a gene: 2. This CDR3 is CASSRLAGDSYEQYF. CDR3 bases: TGTGCCAGCAGCCGACTAGCGGGGGACTCCTACGAGCAGTACTTC. Full variable domain (remainder filled in from reference TRBV7-2 and TRBJ2-7): GAGVSQSPSNKVTEKGKDVELRCDPISGHTALYWYRQSLGQGLEFLIYFQGNSAPDKSGLPSDRFSAERTGGSVSTLTIQRTQQEDSAVYLCASSRLAGDSYEQYFGPGTRLTVT.

This clonotype was picked up many times. V gene TRBV19 combines with J gene TRBJ1-2; no clear D. The CDR3 is 13 residues long. The V and J ends lost 7 bases and 9 bases respectively, with 18 bases between them. From germline, CDR1 is LNHDA and CDR2 SQIVND (reference sequence). The CDR3 spells CASKTPGSGSYTF. DNA of the CDR3: TGTGCCAGTAAGACCCCCGGGTCCGGGAGCTACACCTTC.

This clonotype was seen many times. The chain has TRBV20-1 and TRBJ2-3; 9 nucleotides agree with TRBD2. V shed 7 bases, J shed 1 base, and the junction held 6 bases outside the gene matches. Germline-derived CDR1 and CDR2 are DFQATT and SNEGSKA (reference sequence). The CDR3 contains 14 residues. CDR3 protein: CSEGPSGGTDTQYF. The CDR3 DNA reads as TGCAGTGAGGGGCCTAGCGGGGGCACAGATACGCAGTATTTT.